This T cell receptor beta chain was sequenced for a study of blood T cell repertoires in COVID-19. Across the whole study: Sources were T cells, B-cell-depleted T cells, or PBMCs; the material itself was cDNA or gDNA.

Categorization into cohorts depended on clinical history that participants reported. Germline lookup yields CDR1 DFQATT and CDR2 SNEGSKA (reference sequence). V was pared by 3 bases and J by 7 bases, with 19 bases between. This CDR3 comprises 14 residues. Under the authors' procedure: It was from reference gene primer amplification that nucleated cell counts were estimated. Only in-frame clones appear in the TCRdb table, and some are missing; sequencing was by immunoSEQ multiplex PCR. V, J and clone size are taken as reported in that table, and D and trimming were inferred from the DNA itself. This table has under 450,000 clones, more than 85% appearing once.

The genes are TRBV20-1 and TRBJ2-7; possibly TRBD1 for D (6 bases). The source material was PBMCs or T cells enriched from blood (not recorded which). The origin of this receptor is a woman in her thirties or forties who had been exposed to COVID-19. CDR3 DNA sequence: TGCAGTGCTAGTCCACCGGGACACCCGGGGGAGCAGTACTTC. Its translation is CSASPPGHPGEQYF.